Listed here are 10 T cell receptor beta chains from one sample, sequenced in a study of blood T cell repertoires in COVID-19. Data came from immunoSEQ multiplex PCR; TCRdb stores just in-frame clones and leaves some out. This table has around 36,000 clones, roughly 85% appearing once. What was sequenced was peripheral blood. The receptor source for this set is a man in his fifties or sixties with acute or convalescent COVID-19.

This clone appeared once. The V gene is TRBV24-1, the J gene TRBJ1-4, with 7 bases that match TRBD1. Per the germline V gene, CDR1 is KGHDR and CDR2 is SFDVKD. CDR3 size: 15 residues. V was pared by 3 bases and J by 8 bases, with 8 bases of the junction left unmatched. The CDR3 loop reads CATSDPTGPGEKLFF. The CDR3 coding sequence is TGTGCCACCAGTGATCCGACAGGGCCGGGCGAAAAACTGTTTTTT.

This clone was found a few times. The rearrangement uses TRBV14 and TRBJ2-3; D not resolved. Germline V gene data show CDR1 as SGHDN and CDR2 as FVKESK. Between the trimmed V and J ends, which lost 6 bases and 0 bases, there was a span of 22 bases. The CDR3 totals 18 residues. Here the CDR3 reads CASSGEQFRVASTDTQYF. DNA for the CDR3: TGTGCCAGCAGTGGCGAGCAATTTCGGGTTGCTAGCACAGATACGCAGTATTTT.

The CDR3 region is CAREHYNEQFF. CDR3 in DNA: TGTGCCAGGGAGCACTACAATGAGCAGTTCTTC. This chain joins TRBV2 and TRBJ2-1; D gene uncertain. The CDR3 contains 11 residues. Trimming took 9 bases from V and 3 from J, leaving 6 bases between them. Germline loops: CDR1 SNHLY, CDR2 FYNNEI.

This rearrangement joins TRBV19 to TRBJ1-2; TRBD1 agrees at 9 bases. In germline, CDR1 is LNHDA, CDR2 SQIVND (reference sequence). The V segment lost 7 bases and the J segment 5 bases; nucleotides outside the gene matches: 2. The CDR3 is 12 residues long. The CDR3: CASKGQGYGYTF. In DNA form, the CDR3 reads TGTGCCAGTAAAGGACAGGGGTATGGCTACACCTTC.

The chain employs TRBV5-1 and TRBJ1-1; D gene uncertain. V was pared by 0 bases and J by 1 base, with 10 bases between. This CDR3 spans 15 amino acids. CDR1 SGHRS and CDR2 YFSETQ come from the germline V gene. The CDR3 region has the DNA TGCGCCAGCAGCTTGGAAGGTCCGGGGAACACTGAAGCTTTCTTT. It yields the protein CASSLEGPGNTEAFF.

The V and J genes are TRBV5-4 and TRBJ2-3; D not certain. Germline-derived CDR1 and CDR2 are SGHNT and YYREEE (reference sequence). V dropped 2 bases and J dropped 0 bases, with 10 bases sitting between them. The CDR3 consists of 15 residues. CDR3 in amino acids: CASSFGLRSTDTQYF. The CDR3 DNA sequence: TGTGCCAGCAGCTTTGGCCTCCGAAGCACAGATACGCAGTATTTT.

The V call is TRBV21-1, the J call TRBJ2-2; the D call TRBD1 from the table was never checked on the DNA. TRBV21-1 is a known pseudogene. The CDR3 totals 16 residues. In DNA, the CDR3 is TGTGCCAGCAGCCCGGGGGGACAGGGTTTCACCGGGGAGCTGTTTTTT. Its translation is CASSPGGQGFTGELFF.

The chain is built from TRBV12-3 or TRBV12-4 and TRBJ1-4, with D tentatively TRBD1 (5 bases). With 7 bases removed from V and 7 bases from J, the gap between germline ends came to 13 bases. This CDR3 comprises 13 residues. The CDR3 loop is CASTRGYGEKLFF. CDR3 DNA sequence: TGTGCCAGCACCCGGGGGTACGGTGAAAAACTGTTTTTT.

The gene calls are TRBV11-2 and TRBJ1-2, with D perhaps TRBD1 (5 bases). Germline-derived CDR1 and CDR2 are SGHAT and FQNNGV. Trimming cost V 2 bases and J 4 bases, with 14 bases left between them. The CDR3 spans 15 residues. DNA for the CDR3: TGTGCCAGCAGCTTAAGCGACAGAGTCGCCTATGGCTACACCTTC. Protein: CASSLSDRVAYGYTF.

The chain is built from TRBV19 and TRBJ2-6, with D unclear. CDR1 LNHDA and CDR2 SQIVND come from the germline V gene (reference sequence). V was cut by 6 bases and J by 0 bases, with 9 bases left in between. CDR3 size: 15 residues. CDR3 loop: CASRYSPSGANVLTF. In DNA form, the CDR3 reads TGTGCCAGTAGGTATTCTCCCTCTGGGGCCAACGTCCTGACTTTC. Full variable domain (remainder filled in from reference TRBV19 and TRBJ2-6): DGGITQSPKYLFRKEGQNVTLSCEQNLNHDAMYWYRQDPGQGLRLIYYSQIVNDFQKGDIAEGYSVSREKKESFPLTVTSAQKNPTAFYLCASRYSPSGANVLTFGAGSRLTVL.